This T cell receptor (beta chain) was sequenced during a study of cytomegalovirus exposure and HLA in healthy donors. Comments on this clone: Its antigen remains unidentified.

Amplification used 60 Vbeta primers and 13 Jbeta primers. Profiled with immunoSEQ multiplex PCR; TCRdb holds only in-frame clones, not every one. The sample records around 150,000 clones, 82% being singletons. Study findings and constraints: The study designated 150 or so TCR beta chains cytomegalovirus-associated. In presence/absence analyses, roughly uniform sequencing depth across donors was assumed. Upon later analysis, TCR association rates were observed to vary by HLA locus, being highest for DRB1 and lowest for HLA-C. Productive status was seen about 87% or about 30% of the time for most TCR beta V segments in an earlier analysis.

The CDR3 has 13 amino acids. Trimming stripped 2 bases from V and 5 bases from J, with 9 bases between. Germline loops: CDR1 MNHEY, CDR2 SMNVEV (reference sequence). The V call is TRBV27, the J call TRBJ1-2, with a possible D match to TRBD1 (5 bases). This receptor was identified in a woman aged 45-59 years in good health and CMV-seropositive. Sequencing was performed on PBMCs. The CDR3, as DNA: TGTGCCAGCAGTTTAAATCGGGGGTATGGCTACACCTTC. Its protein is CASSLNRGYGYTF.